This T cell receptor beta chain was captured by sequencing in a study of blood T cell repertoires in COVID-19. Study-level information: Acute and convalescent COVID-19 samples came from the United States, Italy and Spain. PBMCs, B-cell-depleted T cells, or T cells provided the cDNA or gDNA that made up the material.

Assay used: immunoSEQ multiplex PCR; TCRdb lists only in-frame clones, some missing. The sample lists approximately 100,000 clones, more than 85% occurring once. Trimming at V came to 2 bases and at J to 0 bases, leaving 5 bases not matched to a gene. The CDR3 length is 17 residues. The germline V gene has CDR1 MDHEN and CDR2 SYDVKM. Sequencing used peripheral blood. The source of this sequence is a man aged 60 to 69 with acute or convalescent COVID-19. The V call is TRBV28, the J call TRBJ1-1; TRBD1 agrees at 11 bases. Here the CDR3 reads CASSLGGQGAMNTEAFF. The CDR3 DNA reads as TGTGCCAGCAGTTTAGGAGGACAGGGGGCTATGAACACTGAAGCTTTCTTT.